Listed below are T cell receptor beta chains from one sample, sequenced in a study of control samples from healthy donors and cancer patients. This table comes from immunoSEQ multiplex PCR, and its TCRdb copy is limited to in-frame clones, with some not included. In the table there are 150,000 to 200,000 clones, 85% to 95% of which are singletons. The sample consisted of blood. The receptors shown here come from a woman aged 40 to 50 in good health. Each CDR3 is given with its conserved first and last residue. Each record gives: J gene, D gene, V gene, clone size, CDR3 protein, CDR3 DNA. A D gene is named only where the DNA matches it firmly. Some rows have no size entry. The others give once, few or many, or a class for an expanded clone.

>TRBJ1-2|TRBD1|TRBV7-9|.
CASSRKHGTGNYGYTF
TGTGCCAGCAGCCGAAAACACGGGACAGGGAACTATGGCTACACCTTC
>TRBJ2-3|.|TRBV7-3|.
CASSRSLMKGEDTQYF
TGTGCCAGCAGCCGTTCTCTCATGAAGGGGGAAGATACGCAGTATTTT
>TRBJ1-6|.|TRBV2|.
CASSETSGAQVESPLHF
TGTGCCAGCAGCGAAACATCGGGGGCGCAGGTCGAGTCACCCCTCCACTTT
>TRBJ1-3|.|TRBV7-2|.
CASSPYRVGNTIYF
TGTGCCAGCAGCCCATACAGGGTTGGAAACACCATATATTTT
>TRBJ1-2|.|TRBV19|.
CASSMISGYTF
TGTGCCAGTAGTATGATCTCTGGCTACACCTTC
>TRBJ1-3|.|TRBV5-1|once
CASSLGGGIFSGNTIYF
TGCGCCAGCAGCTTGGGCGGAGGGATATTTTCTGGAAACACCATATATTTT
>TRBJ2-4|.|TRBV3-1/TRBV3-2|.
CASTPVFTAYF
TGTGCCAGCACACCAGTTTTCACCGCGTACTTC
>TRBJ2-4|TRBD1|TRBV6-5|.
CASRIRQGPGIQYF
TGTGCCAGCAGGATCCGACAGGGACCTGGCATTCAGTACTTC
>TRBJ1-6|.|TRBV10-3|.
CAISDVGSSYNSPLHF
TGTGCCATCAGTGACGTCGGGAGCTCCTATAATTCACCCCTCCACTTT
>TRBJ1-3|.|TRBV5-4|.
CASSLGSVGNTIYF
TGTGCCAGCAGCTTGGGGTCGGTTGGAAACACCATATATTTT
>TRBJ2-5|TRBD2|TRBV7-6|.
CASSLEWGGRAVETQYF
TGTGCCAGCAGCTTAGAGTGGGGCGGGAGGGCCGTAGAGACCCAGTACTTC
>TRBJ1-5|.|TRBV15|once
CATSSSTGREPQHF
TGTGCCACCAGCAGTAGTACTGGTAGGGAGCCCCAGCATTTT
>TRBJ2-7|.|TRBV19|.
CASSPEGYYEQYF
TGTGCCAGTAGCCCCGAGGGTTACTACGAGCAGTACTTC
>TRBJ1-5|TRBD1|TRBV29-1|.
CSVRQGNDGEPQHF
TGCAGCGTTCGACAGGGCAACGACGGGGAGCCCCAGCATTTT
>TRBJ2-7|TRBD2|TRBV11-2|.
CASSLIAGASSYEQYF
TGTGCCAGCAGCTTGATAGCGGGGGCGAGCTCCTACGAGCAGTACTTC
>TRBJ1-3|.|TRBV5-6|.
CASSLAPGVGNTIYF
TGTGCCAGCAGCTTGGCGCCCGGGGTTGGAAACACCATATATTTT
>TRBJ1-1|.|TRBV9|once
CASSVGGVGRMNTEAFF
TGTGCCAGCAGCGTAGGAGGGGTTGGACGGATGAACACTGAAGCTTTCTTT
>TRBJ2-7|TRBD2|TRBV4-2|.
CASSQDTSEGQYF
TGTGCCAGCAGCCAAGATACTAGCGAGGGGCAGTACTTC
>TRBJ2-6|.|TRBV7-2|.
CASSLAPLEMGANVLTF
TGTGCCAGCAGCTTAGCACCCCTGGAGATGGGGGCCAACGTCCTGACTTTC
>TRBJ1-1|.|TRBV5-6|.
CASSLGMAGRNTEAFF
TGTGCCAGCAGCTTGGGTATGGCCGGCAGGAACACTGAAGCTTTCTTT
>TRBJ1-1|TRBD1|TRBV3-1/TRBV3-2|.
CASSSYRTGVIAEAFF
TGTGCCAGCAGCTCGTATAGGACAGGGGTTATTGCTGAAGCTTTCTTT
>TRBJ2-5|.|TRBV2|.
CASIIGAGGTQYF
TGTGCCAGCATCATAGGGGCAGGAGGGACCCAGTACTTC
>TRBJ2-2|.|TRBV5-1|.
CASSLDTGGELFF
TGCGCCAGCAGCTTGGATACAGGCGGGGAGCTGTTTTTT
>TRBJ1-1|TRBD1|TRBV4-3|.
CASSQEGQGGPEAFF
TGCGCCAGCAGCCAAGAAGGGCAGGGGGGCCCTGAAGCTTTCTTT
>TRBJ1-5|.|TRBV6-6|.
CASKGGGSSNQPQHF
TGTGCCAGCAAGGGTGGGGGATCGAGCAATCAGCCCCAGCATTTT
>TRBJ1-1|.|TRBV12-3/TRBV12-4|once
CASSTTVNTEAFF
TGTGCCAGCAGCACGACGGTGAACACTGAAGCTTTCTTT
>TRBJ1-3|.|TRBV19|.
CASTGLGWPGISGNTIYF
TGTGCCAGTACTGGATTGGGTTGGCCAGGGATCTCTGGAAACACCATATATTTT
>TRBJ1-2|TRBD1|TRBV19|.
CASSFPGTGEYGYTF
TGTGCCAGTAGTTTCCCCGGGACAGGGGAGTATGGCTACACCTTC
>TRBJ1-3|.|TRBV6-5|once
CASSPGYRGNTIYF
TGTGCCAGCAGCCCCGGGTACCGGGGAAACACCATATATTTT
>TRBJ1-2|.|TRBV18|.
CASSPYTQGANYGYTF
TGTGCCAGCTCACCCTACACACAGGGAGCTAACTATGGCTACACCTTC
>TRBJ1-1|TRBD1|TRBV6-2/TRBV6-3|once
CASSTGQGATEAFF
TGTGCCAGCAGTACCGGACAGGGGGCCACTGAAGCTTTCTTT
>TRBJ2-1|.|TRBV7-2|.
CASSLGALNNEQFF
TGTGCCAGCAGCTTAGGTGCACTAAACAATGAGCAGTTCTTC
>TRBJ1-5|.|TRBV4-1|.
CASSTGADSNQPQHF
TGCGCCAGCAGCACCGGGGCAGATAGCAATCAGCCCCAGCATTTT
>TRBJ2-2|TRBD1|TRBV5-1|.
CASSRGQGGTGELFF
TGCGCCAGCAGCCGGGGACAGGGTGGGACCGGGGAGCTGTTTTTT
>TRBJ2-7|.|TRBV4-3|.
CASSQSGLKSDEQYF
TGCGCCAGCAGCCAGAGCGGCCTGAAGTCGGACGAGCAGTACTTC
>TRBJ1-4|.|TRBV12-3/TRBV12-4|.
CASSFQRGKLFF
TGTGCCAGCAGTTTCCAACGTGGGAAACTGTTTTTT
>TRBJ1-3|.|TRBV6-5|.
CASSSDGSSGNTIYF
TGTGCCAGCAGTTCCGACGGGAGCTCTGGAAACACCATATATTTT
>TRBJ1-1|TRBD1|TRBV19|.
CASSMGQGRTEAFF
TGTGCCAGTAGTATGGGACAGGGAAGAACTGAAGCTTTCTTT
>TRBJ1-1|TRBD1|TRBV6-5|.
CASSYPGQSNTEAFF
TGTGCCAGCAGTTATCCGGGACAGTCGAACACTGAAGCTTTCTTT
>TRBJ2-5|.|TRBV19|.
CASSPRRAFSGETQYF
TGTGCCAGTAGTCCTCGGCGGGCCTTCAGCGGAGAGACCCAGTACTTC